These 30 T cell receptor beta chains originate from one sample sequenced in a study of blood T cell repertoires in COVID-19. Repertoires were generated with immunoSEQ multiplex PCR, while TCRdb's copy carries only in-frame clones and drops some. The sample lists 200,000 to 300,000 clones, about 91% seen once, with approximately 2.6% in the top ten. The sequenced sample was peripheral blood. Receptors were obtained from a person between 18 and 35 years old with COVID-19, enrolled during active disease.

CDR3 protein: CASSQPKGPSVTPLHF. In DNA, the CDR3 is TGTGCCAGCAGCCAACCTAAGGGGCCTTCGGTCACTCCCCTCCACTTT. The chain combines TRBV7-9 with TRBJ1-6; D perhaps matches TRBD1 (5 bases). The CDR3 length is 16 residues. Germline V gives CDR1 SEHNR, CDR2 FQNEAQ (reference sequence). Deletions cut 5 bases from V and 13 bases from J, with 24 bases between.

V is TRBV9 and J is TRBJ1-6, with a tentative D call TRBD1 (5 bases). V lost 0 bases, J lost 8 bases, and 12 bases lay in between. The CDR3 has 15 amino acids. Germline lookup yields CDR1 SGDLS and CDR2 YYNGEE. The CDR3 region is CASSVDWGEDSPLHF. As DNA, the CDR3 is TGTGCCAGCAGCGTAGATTGGGGGGAGGATTCACCCCTCCACTTT. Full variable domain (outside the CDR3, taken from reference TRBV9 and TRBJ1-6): DSGVTQTPKHLITATGQRVTLRCSPRSGDLSVYWYQQSLDQGLQFLIQYYNGEERAKGNILERFSAQQFPDLHSELNLSSLELGDSALYFCASSVDWGEDSPLHFGNGTRLTVT.

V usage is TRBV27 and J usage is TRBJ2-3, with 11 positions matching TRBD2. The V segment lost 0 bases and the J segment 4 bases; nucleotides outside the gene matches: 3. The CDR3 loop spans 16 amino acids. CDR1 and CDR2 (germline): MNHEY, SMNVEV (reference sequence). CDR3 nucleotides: TGTGCCAGCAGTTTATCGAGACTAGCGGGATCAGATACGCAGTATTTT. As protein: CASSLSRLAGSDTQYF.

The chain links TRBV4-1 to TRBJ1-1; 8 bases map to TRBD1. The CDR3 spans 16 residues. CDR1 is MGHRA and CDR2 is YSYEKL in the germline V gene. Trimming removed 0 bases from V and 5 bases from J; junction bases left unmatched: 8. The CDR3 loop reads CASSQDPTGGGTEAFF. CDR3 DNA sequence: TGCGCCAGCAGCCAAGATCCCACAGGGGGGGGGACTGAAGCTTTCTTT.

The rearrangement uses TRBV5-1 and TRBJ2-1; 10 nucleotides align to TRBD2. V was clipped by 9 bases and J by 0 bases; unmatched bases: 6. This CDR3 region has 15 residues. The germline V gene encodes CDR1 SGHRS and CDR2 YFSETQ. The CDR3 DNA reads TGCGCCACCACCAGCGGGAGGGCCTCCTACAATGAGCAGTTCTTC. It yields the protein CATTSGRASYNEQFF.

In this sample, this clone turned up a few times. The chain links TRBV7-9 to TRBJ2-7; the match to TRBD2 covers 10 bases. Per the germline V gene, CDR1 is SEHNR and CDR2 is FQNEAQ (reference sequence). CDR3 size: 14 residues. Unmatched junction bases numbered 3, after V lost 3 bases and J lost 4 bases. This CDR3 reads CASSFSGRKYEQYF. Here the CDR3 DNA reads TGTGCCAGCAGCTTTAGCGGGAGGAAGTACGAGCAGTACTTC.

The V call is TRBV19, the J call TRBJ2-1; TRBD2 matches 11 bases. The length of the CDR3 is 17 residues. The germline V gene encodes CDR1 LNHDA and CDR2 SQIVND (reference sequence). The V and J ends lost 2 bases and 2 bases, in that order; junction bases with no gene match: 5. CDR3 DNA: TGTGCCAGTAGTATAAGGGCTAGCGGGAGGACCTACAATGAGCAGTTCTTC. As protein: CASSIRASGRTYNEQFF.

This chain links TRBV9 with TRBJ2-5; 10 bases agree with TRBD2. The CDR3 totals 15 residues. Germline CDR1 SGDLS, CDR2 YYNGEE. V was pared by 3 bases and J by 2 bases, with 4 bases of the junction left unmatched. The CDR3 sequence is CASSASGRPQETQYF. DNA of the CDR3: TGTGCCAGCAGCGCTAGCGGGAGACCTCAAGAGACCCAGTACTTC. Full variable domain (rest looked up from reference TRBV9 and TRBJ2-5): DSGVTQTPKHLITATGQRVTLRCSPRSGDLSVYWYQQSLDQGLQFLIQYYNGEERAKGNILERFSAQQFPDLHSELNLSSLELGDSALYFCASSASGRPQETQYFGPGTRLLVL.

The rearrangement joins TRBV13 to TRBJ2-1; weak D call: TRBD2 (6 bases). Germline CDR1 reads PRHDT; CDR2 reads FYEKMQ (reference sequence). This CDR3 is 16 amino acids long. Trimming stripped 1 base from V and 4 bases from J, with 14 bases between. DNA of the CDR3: TGTGCCAGCAGCTTAGACCCCTGGGGAGGTTACAATGAGCAGTTCTTC. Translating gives CASSLDPWGGYNEQFF.

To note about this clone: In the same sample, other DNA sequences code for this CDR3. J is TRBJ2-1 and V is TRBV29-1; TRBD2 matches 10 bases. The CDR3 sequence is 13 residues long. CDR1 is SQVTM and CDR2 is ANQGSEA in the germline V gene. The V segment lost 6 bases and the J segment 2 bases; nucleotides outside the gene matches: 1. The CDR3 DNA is TGCAGCGTGAGCGGGAGGGCCTACAATGAGCAGTTCTTC. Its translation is CSVSGRAYNEQFF.

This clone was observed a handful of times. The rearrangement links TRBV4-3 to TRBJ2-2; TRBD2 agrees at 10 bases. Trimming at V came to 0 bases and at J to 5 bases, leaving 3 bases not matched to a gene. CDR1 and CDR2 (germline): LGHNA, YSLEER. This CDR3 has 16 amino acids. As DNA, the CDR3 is TGCGCCAGCAGCCAAGACCTAGCGGGAGAGACCGGGGAGCTGTTTTTT. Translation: CASSQDLAGETGELFF.

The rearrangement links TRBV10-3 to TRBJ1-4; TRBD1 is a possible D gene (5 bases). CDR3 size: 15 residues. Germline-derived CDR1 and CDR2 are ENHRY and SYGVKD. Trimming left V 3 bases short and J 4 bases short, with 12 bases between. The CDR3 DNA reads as TGTGCCATCAGTGACTCGGGGGGGGGTAATGAAAAACTGTTTTTT. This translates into CAISDSGGGNEKLFF.

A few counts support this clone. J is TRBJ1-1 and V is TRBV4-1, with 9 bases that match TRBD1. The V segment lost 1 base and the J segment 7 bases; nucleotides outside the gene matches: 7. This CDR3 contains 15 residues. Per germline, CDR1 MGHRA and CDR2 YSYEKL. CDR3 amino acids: CASSQGSGQGREAFF. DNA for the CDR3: TGCGCCAGCAGCCAAGGCTCGGGACAGGGTCGTGAAGCTTTCTTT.

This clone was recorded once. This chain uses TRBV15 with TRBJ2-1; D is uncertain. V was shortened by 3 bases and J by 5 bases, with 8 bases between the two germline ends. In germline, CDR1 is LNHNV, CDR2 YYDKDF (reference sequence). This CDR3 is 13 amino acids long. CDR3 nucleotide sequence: TGTGCCACCAGCAGGGAGAGCGACAATGAGCAGTTCTTC. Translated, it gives CATSRESDNEQFF.

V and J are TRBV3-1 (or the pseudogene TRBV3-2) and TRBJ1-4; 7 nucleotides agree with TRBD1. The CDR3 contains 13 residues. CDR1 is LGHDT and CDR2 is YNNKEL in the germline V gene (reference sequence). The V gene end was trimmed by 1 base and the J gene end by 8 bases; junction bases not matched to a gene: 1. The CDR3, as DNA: TGTGCCAGCAGCCAAGGGGGACAGGAAAAACTGTTTTTT. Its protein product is CASSQGGQEKLFF.

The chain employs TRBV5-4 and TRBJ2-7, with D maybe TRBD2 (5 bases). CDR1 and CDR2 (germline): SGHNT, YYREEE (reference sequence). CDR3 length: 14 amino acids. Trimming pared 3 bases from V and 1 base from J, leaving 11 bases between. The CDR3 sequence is CASSSLGKSYEQYF. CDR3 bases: TGTGCCAGCAGCTCACTAGGGAAGTCCTACGAGCAGTACTTC.

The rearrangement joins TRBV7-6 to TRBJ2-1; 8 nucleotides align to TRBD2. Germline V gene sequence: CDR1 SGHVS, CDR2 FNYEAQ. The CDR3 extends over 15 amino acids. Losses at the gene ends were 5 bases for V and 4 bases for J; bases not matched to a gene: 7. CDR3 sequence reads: CASSAYSGSYNEQFF. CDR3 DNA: TGTGCCAGCAGCGCCTACAGCGGGAGTTACAATGAGCAGTTCTTC.

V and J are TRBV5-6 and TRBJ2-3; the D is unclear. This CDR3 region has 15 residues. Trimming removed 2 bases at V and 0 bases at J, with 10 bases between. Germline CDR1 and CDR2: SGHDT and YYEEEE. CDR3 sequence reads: CASSLLSASTDTQYF. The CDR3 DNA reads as TGTGCCAGCAGCTTACTAAGCGCTAGCACAGATACGCAGTATTTT.

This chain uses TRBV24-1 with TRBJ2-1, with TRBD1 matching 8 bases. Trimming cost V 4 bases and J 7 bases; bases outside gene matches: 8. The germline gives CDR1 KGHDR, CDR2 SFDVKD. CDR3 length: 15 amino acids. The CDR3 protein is CATSEPSTGANEQFF. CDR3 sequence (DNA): TGTGCCACCAGTGAGCCATCGACAGGGGCAAATGAGCAGTTCTTC.

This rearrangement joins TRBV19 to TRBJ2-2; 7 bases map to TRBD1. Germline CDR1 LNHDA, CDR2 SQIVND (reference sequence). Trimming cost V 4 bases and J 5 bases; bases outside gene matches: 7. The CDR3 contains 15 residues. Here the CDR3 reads CASSTRQGVTGELFF. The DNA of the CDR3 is TGTGCCAGTAGTACCCGACAGGGAGTGACCGGGGAGCTGTTTTTT.

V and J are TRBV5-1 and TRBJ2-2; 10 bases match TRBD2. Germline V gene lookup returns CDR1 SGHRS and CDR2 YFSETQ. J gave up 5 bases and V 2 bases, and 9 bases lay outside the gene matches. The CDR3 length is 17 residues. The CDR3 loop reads CASSLPSLAGETGELFF. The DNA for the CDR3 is TGCGCCAGCAGCTTACCCTCCCTAGCGGGAGAGACCGGGGAGCTGTTTTTT.

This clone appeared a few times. CDR3 DNA: TGTGCCAGCAGTTACTCTGGACAGGGGACCTACGAGCAGTACTTC. It specifies CASSYSGQGTYEQYF. The chain couples TRBV6-6 to TRBJ2-7, with 9 nucleotides matching TRBD1. Germline trimming cut 0 bases from V and 2 bases from J; bases unmatched to any gene: 2. The CDR3 has 15 amino acids. The germline V gene has CDR1 MNHNY and CDR2 SVGAGI (reference sequence).

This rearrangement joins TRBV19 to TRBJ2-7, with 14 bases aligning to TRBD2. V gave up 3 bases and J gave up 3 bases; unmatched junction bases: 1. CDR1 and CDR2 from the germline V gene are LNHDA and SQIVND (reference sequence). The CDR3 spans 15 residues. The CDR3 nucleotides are TGTGCCAGTAGTATGGGACTAGCGGGAGTCTACGAGCAGTACTTC. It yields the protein CASSMGLAGVYEQYF.

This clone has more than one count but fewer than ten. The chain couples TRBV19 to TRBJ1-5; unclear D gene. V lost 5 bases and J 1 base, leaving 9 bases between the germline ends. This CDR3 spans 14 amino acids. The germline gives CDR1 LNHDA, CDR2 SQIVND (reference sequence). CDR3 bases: TGTGCCAGTAGTTACCAGGTGAGCAATCAGCCCCAGCATTTT. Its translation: CASSYQVSNQPQHF.

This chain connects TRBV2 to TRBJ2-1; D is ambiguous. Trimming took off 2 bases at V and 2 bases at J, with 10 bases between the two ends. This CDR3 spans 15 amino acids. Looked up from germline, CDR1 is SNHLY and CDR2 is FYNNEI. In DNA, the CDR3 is TGTGCCAGCAGTGAAAAGACTGGCCCCTACAATGAGCAGTTCTTC. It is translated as CASSEKTGPYNEQFF.

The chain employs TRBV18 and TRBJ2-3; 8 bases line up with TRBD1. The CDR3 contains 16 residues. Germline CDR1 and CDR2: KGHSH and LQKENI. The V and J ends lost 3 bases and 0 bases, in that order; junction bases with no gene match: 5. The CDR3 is CASSPLDRASTDTQYF. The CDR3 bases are TGTGCCAGCTCACCCCTGGACAGGGCCAGCACAGATACGCAGTATTTT.

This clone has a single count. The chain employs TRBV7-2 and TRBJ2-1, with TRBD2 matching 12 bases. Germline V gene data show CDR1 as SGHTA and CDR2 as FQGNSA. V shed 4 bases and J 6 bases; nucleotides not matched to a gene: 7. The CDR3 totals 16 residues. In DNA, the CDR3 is TGTGCCAGCAGCTCGTCCGGGACTAGCGGGCGCAATGAGCAGTTCTTC. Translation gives CASSSSGTSGRNEQFF.

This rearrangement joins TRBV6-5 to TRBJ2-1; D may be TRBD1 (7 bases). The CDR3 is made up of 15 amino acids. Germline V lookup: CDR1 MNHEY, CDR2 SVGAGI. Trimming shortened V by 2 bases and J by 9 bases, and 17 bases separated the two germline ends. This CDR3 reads CASSYQGGGNSEQFF. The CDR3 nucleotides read TGTGCCAGCAGTTACCAGGGGGGAGGAAACTCTGAGCAGTTCTTC.

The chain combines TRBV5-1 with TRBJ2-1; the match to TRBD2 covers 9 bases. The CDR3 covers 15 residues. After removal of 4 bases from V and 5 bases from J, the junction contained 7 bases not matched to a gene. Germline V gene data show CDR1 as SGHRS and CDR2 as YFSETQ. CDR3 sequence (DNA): TGCGCCAGCAGCATCACTAGCGGGCTAAACAATGAGCAGTTCTTC. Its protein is CASSITSGLNNEQFF. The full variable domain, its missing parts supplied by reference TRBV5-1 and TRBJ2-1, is KAGVTQTPRYLIKTRGQQVTLSCSPISGHRSVSWYQQTPGQGLQFLFEYFSETQRNKGNFPGRFSGRQFSNSRSEMNVSTLELGDSALYLCASSITSGLNNEQFFGPGTRLTVL.

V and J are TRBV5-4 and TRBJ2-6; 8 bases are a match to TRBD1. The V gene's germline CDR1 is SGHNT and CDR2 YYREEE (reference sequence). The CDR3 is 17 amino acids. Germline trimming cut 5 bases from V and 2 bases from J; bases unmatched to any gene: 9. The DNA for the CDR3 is TGTGCCAGCAGTTTCGGACAGGGAGGCGCTGGGGCCAACGTCCTGACTTTC. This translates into CASSFGQGGAGANVLTF.